This T cell receptor beta chain was recorded in a study of post-analysis software for immune sequencing data (dated by TCRdb to between 2014 and 2017). As for the study more broadly: The recorded disease courses included relapsing-remitting, secondary progressive and progressive-relapsing multiple sclerosis, and some patients had no subtype annotation. A subset of samples was prepared in parallel using single-end sample barcoding, then pooled and co-amplified after Illumina adapter ligation. Patient repertoires were compared against some twelve previously published healthy control repertoires from donors aged roughly 6 to 26 years.

In this sample, this clonotype turned up a few times. Its antigen is not yet known. No much larger clonotype is one base removed from it; base qualities were not supplied. To demonstrate the VDJtools post-analysis software, the study profiled TCR beta repertoires from the peripheral blood of about 13 young patients with multiple sclerosis. The multiple sclerosis patients were children and adolescents between roughly 6 and 17 years of age. On the study overall, not on this receptor specifically: Significantly higher frequencies in patients than in controls were found for roughly five TRBV segments, including TRBV5-6, TRBV5-1 and TRBV20-1. Significantly lower normalized Chao1 diversity was found in multiple sclerosis patients than in controls, suggesting substantial peripheral T-cell clonal expansion. The control group was slightly older than the multiple sclerosis patient group. When samples were clustered directly using the F measure, samples prepared in the same batch co-clustered strongly, which prompted a batch-effect correction.

The CDR3 starts with the cysteine, ends with the phenylalanine, and has 12 residues. Only the CDR3 region is kept as DNA, spanning 36 bases read in frame from base 1. V is pared back by 6 bases and J by 3 bases, with 8 bases lying between the germline termini. CDR1 and CDR2 (MNHEY, SMNVEV) derive from the germline V gene (reference sequence). Library preparation was by PCR. The reads were generated on an Illumina HiSeq 2500. Unique molecular identifiers were incorporated into TCR beta cDNA libraries to reduce PCR and sequencing biases. Every 1 to 10 million input T cells yielded approximately 500,000 cDNA molecules, meaning each molecule approximated one T cell. The same protocol used for the earlier healthy control dataset was applied to prepare and sequence the patient libraries. Within a given batch, samples were prepared together, multiplexed and sequenced on the same HiSeq lane. Per the source publication's procedure: MIGEC handled the raw barcoded reads, throwing out single-read molecular identifier groups before consensus assembly and CDR3 extraction. VDJtools was used for post-analysis of the clonotype tables, and diversity was normalized by down-sampling every dataset to the size of the smallest sample. In repertoire overlap clustering, CDR3 amino acid sequences, but not nucleotide sequences, were matched to correct batch-related cross-sample contamination. In-frame beta chains were kept once TCRdb had trimmed the public reads at Q25 with fastp and called clones with MiXCR. CDR3 protein duplicates are merged, each entry listing the most common genes and DNA. The V and J calls were determined by TCRdb, not by the authors. The sample table holds 750,000 to 950,000 distinct CDR3 sequences, of which roughly half were seen once. 4.6% of the sample lies in the top ten.

Here the chain combines TRBV27 and TRBJ1-2; no confident D gene assignment can be made. The receptor was isolated from a girl between 10 and 17 years old with multiple sclerosis. Input material: blood. The CDR3 is CASSHGDYGYTF. The DNA reads as follows: TGTGCCAGCAGCCACGGGGACTATGGCTACACCTTC.